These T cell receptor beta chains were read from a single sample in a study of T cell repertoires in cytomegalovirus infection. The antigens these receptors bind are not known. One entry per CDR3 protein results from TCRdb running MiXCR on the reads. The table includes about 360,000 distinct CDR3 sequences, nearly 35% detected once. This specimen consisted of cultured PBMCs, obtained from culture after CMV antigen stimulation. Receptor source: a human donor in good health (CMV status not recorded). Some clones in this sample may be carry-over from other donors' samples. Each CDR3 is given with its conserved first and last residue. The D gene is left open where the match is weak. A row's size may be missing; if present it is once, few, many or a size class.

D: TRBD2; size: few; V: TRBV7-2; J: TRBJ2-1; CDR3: CASSLFPQGLAGGNEQFF; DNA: TGTGCCAGCAGCTTATTCCCGCAGGGACTAGCGGGAGGGAATGAGCAGTTCTTC
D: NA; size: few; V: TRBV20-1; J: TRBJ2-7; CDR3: CSARDGQGTHEQYF; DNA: TGCAGTGCTAGAGATGGCCAGGGGACGCACGAGCAGTACTTC
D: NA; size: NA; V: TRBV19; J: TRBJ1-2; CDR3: CASSPEGYGYTF; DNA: TGTGCCAGTAGTCCGGAGGGCTATGGCTACACCTTC
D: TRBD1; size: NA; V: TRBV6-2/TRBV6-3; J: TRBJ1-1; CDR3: CASSGTGGQEEAFF; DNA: TGTGCCAGCAGTGGGACAGGGGGCCAAGAGGAAGCTTTCTTT
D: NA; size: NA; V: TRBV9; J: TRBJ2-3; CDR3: CASSWKLGDTDTQYF; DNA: TGTGCCAGCAGCTGGAAGTTGGGGGATACAGATACGCAGTATTTT
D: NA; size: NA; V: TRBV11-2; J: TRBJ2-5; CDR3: CASSHGTKQETQYF; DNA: TGTGCCAGCAGCCATGGGACGAAACAAGAGACCCAGTACTTC
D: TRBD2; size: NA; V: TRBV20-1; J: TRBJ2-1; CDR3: CSARVGSGSEDEQFF; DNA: TGCAGTGCTAGAGTCGGTAGCGGGAGTGAAGATGAGCAGTTCTTC
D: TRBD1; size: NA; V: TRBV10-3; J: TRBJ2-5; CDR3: CAISGTGGQETQYF; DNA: TGTGCCATCAGTGGAACAGGGGGCCAGGAGACCCAGTACTTC
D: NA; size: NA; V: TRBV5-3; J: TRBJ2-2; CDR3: CASSLRPTDGAGELFF; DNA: TGTGCCAGCAGCTTGCGCCCAACAGACGGAGCCGGGGAGCTGTTTTTT
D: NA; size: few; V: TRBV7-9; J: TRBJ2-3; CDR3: CASSRLEFSKTDTQYF; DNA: TGTGCCAGCAGCCGACTAGAATTTTCAAAAACAGATACGCAGTATTTT
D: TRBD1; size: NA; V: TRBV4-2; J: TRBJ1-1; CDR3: CASSQEQGAANTEAFF; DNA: TGTGCCAGCAGCCAAGAACAGGGGGCGGCGAACACTGAAGCTTTCTTT
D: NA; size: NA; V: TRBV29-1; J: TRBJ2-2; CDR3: CSASFGVTGELFF; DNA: TGCAGCGCCTCTTTTGGGGTCACCGGGGAGCTGTTTTTT
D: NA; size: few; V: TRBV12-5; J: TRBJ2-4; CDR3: CASGLVPSRAKNIQYF; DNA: TGTGCTAGTGGTTTGGTACCATCTCGAGCCAAAAACATTCAGTACTTC
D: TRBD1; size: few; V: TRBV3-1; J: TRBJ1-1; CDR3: CASSQPDRGDTEAFF; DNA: TGTGCCAGCAGCCAACCGGACAGGGGCGACACTGAAGCTTTCTTT
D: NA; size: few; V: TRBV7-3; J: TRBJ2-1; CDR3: CASSPTGRSYNEQFF; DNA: TGTGCCAGCAGCCCCACCGGCCGGAGTTACAATGAGCAGTTCTTC
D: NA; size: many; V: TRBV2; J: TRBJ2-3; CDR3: CASSEWPNRDTQYF; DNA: TGTGCCAGCAGTGAATGGCCAAATCGGGATACGCAGTATTTT
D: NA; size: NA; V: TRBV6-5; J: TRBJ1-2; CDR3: CASSYDREANYGYTF; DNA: TGTGCCAGCAGTTACGACAGAGAAGCTAACTATGGCTACACCTTC
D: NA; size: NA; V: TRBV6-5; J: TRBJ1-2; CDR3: CASSPSDSKALYGYTF; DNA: TGTGCCAGCAGTCCCTCTGATTCCAAAGCCCTATATGGCTACACCTTC
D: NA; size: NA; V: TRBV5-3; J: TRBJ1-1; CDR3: CASLIDRMNTEAFF; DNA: TGTGCCAGCTTAATCGACAGAATGAACACTGAAGCTTTCTTT
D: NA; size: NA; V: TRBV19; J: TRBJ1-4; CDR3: CASSIATSEKLFF; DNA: TGTGCCAGTAGTATAGCGACTAGTGAAAAACTGTTTTTT
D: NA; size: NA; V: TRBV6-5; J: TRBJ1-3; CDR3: CASSYRRLSGNTIYF; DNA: TGTGCCAGCAGTTACCGACGGCTTTCTGGAAACACCATATATTTT
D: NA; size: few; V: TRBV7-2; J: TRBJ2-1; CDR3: CASSPRHEQFF; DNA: TGTGCCAGCAGCCCCCGGCATGAGCAGTTCTTC
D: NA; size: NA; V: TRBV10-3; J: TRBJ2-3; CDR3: CAISESPTPRDRQYF; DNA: TGTGCCATCAGTGAGTCGCCAACACCCCGGGACCGGCAGTATTTT
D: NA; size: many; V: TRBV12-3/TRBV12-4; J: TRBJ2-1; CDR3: CASSLGGGPNNEQFF; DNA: TGTGCCAGCAGTTTAGGGGGGGGCCCAAACAATGAGCAGTTCTTC
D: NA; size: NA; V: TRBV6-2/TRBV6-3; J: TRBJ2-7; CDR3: CASISDMTYEQYF; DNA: TGTGCCAGCATATCAGACATGACCTACGAGCAGTACTTC
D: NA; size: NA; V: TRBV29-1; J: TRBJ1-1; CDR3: CSVDSQNTEAFF; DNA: TGCAGCGTTGACAGCCAGAACACTGAAGCTTTCTTT
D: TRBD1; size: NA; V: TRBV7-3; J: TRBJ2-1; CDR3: CASSPRTGAYEQFF; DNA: TGTGCCAGCAGCCCCCGGACAGGGGCCTATGAGCAGTTCTTC
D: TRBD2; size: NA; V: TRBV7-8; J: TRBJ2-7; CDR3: CASSQTRWEGRYEQYF; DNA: TGTGCCAGCAGCCAAACGAGATGGGAGGGCCGCTACGAGCAGTACTTC
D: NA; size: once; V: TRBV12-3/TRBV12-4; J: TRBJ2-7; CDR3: CASSILTGAYEQYF; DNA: TGTGCCAGCAGCATCCTGACCGGAGCCTACGAGCAGTACTTC
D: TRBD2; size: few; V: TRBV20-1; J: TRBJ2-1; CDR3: CSARDSGSAYEQFF; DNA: TGCAGTGCTAGAGATAGCGGGAGTGCGTATGAGCAGTTCTTC
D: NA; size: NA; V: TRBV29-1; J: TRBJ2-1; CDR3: CSVVDPRLSNNEQFF; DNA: TGCAGCGTTGTGGATCCTAGATTGAGCAACAATGAGCAGTTCTTC
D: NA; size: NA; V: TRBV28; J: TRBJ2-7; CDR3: CASIIRDGPYEQYF; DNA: TGTGCCAGCATCATCCGGGACGGCCCCTACGAGCAGTACTTC
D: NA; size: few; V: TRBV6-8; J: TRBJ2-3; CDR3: CATGLPGHTDTQYF; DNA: TGTGCCACCGGCCTACCAGGGCACACAGATACGCAGTATTTT
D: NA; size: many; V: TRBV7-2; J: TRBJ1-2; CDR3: CASSAGQSYGYTF; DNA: TGTGCCAGCAGCGCAGGACAGTCCTATGGCTACACCTTC
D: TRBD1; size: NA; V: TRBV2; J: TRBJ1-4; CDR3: CASTGEQGEKLFF; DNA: TGTGCCAGTACAGGGGAACAGGGTGAAAAACTGTTTTTT
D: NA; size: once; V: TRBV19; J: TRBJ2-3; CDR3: CASSIKTGTDTQYF; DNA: TGTGCCAGTAGTATAAAAACAGGCACAGATACGCAGTATTTT
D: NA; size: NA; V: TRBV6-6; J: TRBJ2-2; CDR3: CATRIGRDYTGELFF; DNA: TGTGCCACCAGAATCGGGAGAGACTACACCGGGGAGCTGTTTTTT
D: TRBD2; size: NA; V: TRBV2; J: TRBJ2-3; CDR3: CASSDGLASTTDTQYF; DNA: TGTGCCAGCAGTGATGGACTAGCGTCGACCACAGATACGCAGTATTTT
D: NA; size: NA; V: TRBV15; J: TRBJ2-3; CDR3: CATTPLRRESSTDTQYF; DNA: TGTGCCACCACCCCCCTACGACGGGAGTCGAGCACAGATACGCAGTATTTT
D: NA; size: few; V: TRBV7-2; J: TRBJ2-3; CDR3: CASSPRVADTQYF; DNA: TGTGCCAGCAGCCCGCGGGTCGCAGATACGCAGTATTTT
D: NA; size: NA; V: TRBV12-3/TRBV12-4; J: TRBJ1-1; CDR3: CASSLGTGLEAFF; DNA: TGTGCCAGCAGTTTAGGTACAGGGTTAGAAGCTTTCTTT
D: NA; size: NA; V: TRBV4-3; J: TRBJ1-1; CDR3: CASSSYGEAFF; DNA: TGCGCCAGCAGCTCGTACGGGGAAGCTTTCTTT
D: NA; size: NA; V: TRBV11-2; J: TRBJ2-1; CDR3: CASSWGAADNEQFF; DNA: TGTGCCAGCAGCTGGGGGGCAGCCGACAATGAGCAGTTCTTC
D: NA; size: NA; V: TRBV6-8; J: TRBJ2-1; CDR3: CASSSRGRSSYNEQFF; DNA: TGTGCCAGCAGTTCCAGGGGCCGAAGCTCCTACAATGAGCAGTTCTTC
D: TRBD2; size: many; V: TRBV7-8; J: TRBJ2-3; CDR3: CASSLKRLATDTQYF; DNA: TGTGCCAGCAGCTTAAAGAGACTAGCCACAGATACGCAGTATTTT
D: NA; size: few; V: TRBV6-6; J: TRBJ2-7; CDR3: CASSYSKSRLRSYEQYF; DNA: TGTGCCAGCAGTTACTCGAAATCGAGACTGCGATCCTACGAGCAGTACTTC
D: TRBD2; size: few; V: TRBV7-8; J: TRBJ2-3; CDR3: CASSLVAGGLSTDTQYF; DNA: TGTGCCAGCAGCTTAGTAGCGGGAGGCCTCAGCACAGATACGCAGTATTTT